These 2 T cell receptor beta chains were sequenced from one sample in a study of CD8+ T cells in alopecia areata. RNA extraction and reverse transcription yielded cDNA as sequencing template. The table came from immunoSEQ multiplex PCR; TCRdb's copy has only in-frame clones and leaves some out. This table has about 200,000 clones, 55% to 70% appearing once. The treatment denotes: oral pan-JAK inhibitor, 5-10 mg twice daily. Source: CD4+ T cells sorted from blood, taken at week 24, from a patient treated with tofacitinib. Source of these receptors: a human donor with alopecia areata.

This clone was counted a few times. V and J are TRBV5-1 and TRBJ2-7, with D tentatively TRBD1 or TRBD2 (5 bases each). V was pared by 7 bases and J by 3 bases, with 17 bases between. Germline V gives CDR1 SGHRS, CDR2 YFSETQ. The CDR3 has 14 amino acids. CDR3 in DNA: TGCGCCAGCGGATTGGAAAGGGACCACTACGAGCAGTACTTC. Protein sequence: CASGLERDHYEQYF.

V and J are TRBV29-1 and TRBJ1-1; D possibly corresponds to TRBD1 (6 bases). The germline gives CDR1 SQVTM, CDR2 ANQGSEA. The CDR3 is 13 residues long. V dropped 2 bases and J dropped 8 bases, with 15 bases sitting between them. The CDR3 region is CSVERSRGSEAFF. CDR3 in DNA: TGCAGCGTTGAAAGGTCCAGGGGCTCGGAAGCTTTCTTT.